This TCR beta chain comes out of a study of multiple sclerosis patients with progressive multifocal leukoencephalopathy. The CDR3 covers 14 residues. Germline values: CDR1 SNHLY, CDR2 FYNNEI. V lost 2 bases and J 7 bases, leaving 14 bases between the germline ends. The sample holds one count of this clone. Other nucleotide sequences from this sample produce the same CDR3. Time point noted: time of PML onset. All PML patients were female, and all patients had earlier interferon beta. T3 refers to blood collected at the onset of PML. Sequencing was performed with immunoSEQ multiplex PCR; in TCRdb, only in-frame clones are kept and a portion is missing. Found here are over 25,000 clones, roughly nine tenths of them singletons; the top ten hold approximately 3%.

The chain combines TRBV2 with TRBJ1-2, with D perhaps TRBD1 (6 bases). The source is a human donor with progressive multifocal leukoencephalopathy. The source material was PBMCs, sampled from a patient treated with natalizumab. The CDR3 DNA reads as TGTGCCAGCAGTGAACGGTCGGGCAGGGGTGGCTACACCTTC. This gives the protein CASSERSGRGGYTF.